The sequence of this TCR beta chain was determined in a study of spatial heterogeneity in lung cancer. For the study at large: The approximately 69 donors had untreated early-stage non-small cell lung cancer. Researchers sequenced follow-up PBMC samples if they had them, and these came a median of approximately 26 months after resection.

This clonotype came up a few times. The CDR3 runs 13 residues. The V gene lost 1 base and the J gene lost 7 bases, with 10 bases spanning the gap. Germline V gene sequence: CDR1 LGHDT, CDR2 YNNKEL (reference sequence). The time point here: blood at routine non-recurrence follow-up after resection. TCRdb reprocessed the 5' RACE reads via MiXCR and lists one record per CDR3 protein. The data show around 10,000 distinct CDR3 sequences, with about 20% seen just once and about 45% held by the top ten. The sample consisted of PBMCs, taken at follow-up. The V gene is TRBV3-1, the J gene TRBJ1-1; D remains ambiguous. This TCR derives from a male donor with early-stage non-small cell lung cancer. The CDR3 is CASSQVDRNEAFF. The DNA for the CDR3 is TGTGCCAGCAGCCAAGTGGATCGGAATGAAGCTTTCTTT.